These 7 T cell receptor beta chains were all obtained from the same sample, sequenced in a study of radiotherapy plus CTLA-4 blockade in lung cancer. TCRdb's copy holds only in-frame clones and misses some; the assay was immunoSEQ multiplex PCR. The data show about 46,000 clones, approximately 80% seen once. Source: peripheral blood, taken from a patient treated with radiotherapy plus ipilimumab. The source of these receptors is a human donor with non-small cell lung cancer whose response to radiotherapy plus ipilimumab could not be evaluated.

The genes are TRBV2 and TRBJ2-5; perhaps TRBD2 as D (5 bases). From germline, CDR1 is SNHLY and CDR2 FYNNEI. V was shortened by 3 bases and J by 1 base, with 6 bases between the two germline ends. The CDR3 covers 13 residues. The CDR3: CASSESGQETQYF. The CDR3 DNA reads TGTGCCAGCAGTGAGAGCGGCCAAGAGACCCAGTACTTC.

The rearrangement uses TRBV7-9 and TRBJ1-2, with 8 bases matching TRBD1. CDR3 length equals 16 residues. CDR1 is SEHNR, CDR2 FQNEAQ, per germline (reference sequence). The junction had 5 bases not matched to a gene; V was cut back by 0 bases and J by 2 bases. Written as DNA, the CDR3 is TGTGCCAGCAGCTTAGCTCCGGACAGGGAGAACTATGGCTACACCTTC. Protein: CASSLAPDRENYGYTF.

The J gene is TRBJ2-7, the V gene TRBV9, with 8 bases aligning to TRBD2. The CDR3 sequence is 16 residues long. CDR1 is SGDLS, CDR2 YYNGEE, per germline. J gave up 2 bases and V 3 bases, and 10 bases lay outside the gene matches. For the CDR3, the DNA is TGTGCCAGCAGCGAAGGTGGCGGGGGGCCCCCCTACGAGCAGTACTTC. It translates to CASSEGGGGPPYEQYF.

This clone showed up just a few times. The gene calls are TRBV5-1 and TRBJ2-7; 7 bases fit TRBD2. Per the germline V gene, CDR1 is SGHRS and CDR2 is YFSETQ. This CDR3 has 15 residues. V gave up 0 bases and J gave up 1 base; unmatched junction bases: 4. CDR3 nucleotide sequence: TGCGCCAGCAGCTTGGGACTAGCCTTATCCTACGAGCAGTACTTC. It encodes CASSLGLALSYEQYF. Together with reference TRBV5-1 and TRBJ2-7, the CDR3 gives the full variable domain: KAGVTQTPRYLIKTRGQQVTLSCSPISGHRSVSWYQQTPGQGLQFLFEYFSETQRNKGNFPGRFSGRQFSNSRSEMNVSTLELGDSALYLCASSLGLALSYEQYFGPGTRLTVT.

The chain links TRBV5-1 to TRBJ2-5; D is possibly TRBD2 (5 bases). The CDR3 runs 14 residues. V shed 0 bases and J shed 1 base, with 7 bases lying between them. Germline V gene data show CDR1 as SGHRS and CDR2 as YFSETQ. The CDR3 coding sequence is TGCGCCAGCAGCTTGGGAGCGGTCCAAGAGACCCAGTACTTC. Its protein is CASSLGAVQETQYF. Using reference TRBV5-1 and TRBJ2-5 for the parts outside the CDR3, the full variable domain is KAGVTQTPRYLIKTRGQQVTLSCSPISGHRSVSWYQQTPGQGLQFLFEYFSETQRNKGNFPGRFSGRQFSNSRSEMNVSTLELGDSALYLCASSLGAVQETQYFGPGTRLLVL.

This chain uses TRBV5-6 with TRBJ1-3; 9 bases are shared with TRBD1. The V gene end was trimmed by 4 bases and the J gene end by 7 bases; junction bases not matched to a gene: 6. The CDR3 extends over 14 amino acids. The germline V gene has CDR1 SGHDT and CDR2 YYEEEE. The CDR3 nucleotides read TGTGCCAGCAGCCTCGGGGACAGGGAGAACACCATATATTTT. It codes for CASSLGDRENTIYF.

The genes are TRBV5-1 and TRBJ2-7; 7 bases line up with TRBD2. Losses at the gene ends were 4 bases for V and 2 bases for J; bases not matched to a gene: 9. The CDR3 totals 15 residues. The germline V gene encodes CDR1 SGHRS and CDR2 YFSETQ. CDR3 residues: CASSGLGEGAYEQYF. The CDR3 coding sequence is TGCGCCAGCAGCGGACTTGGGGAGGGAGCCTACGAGCAGTACTTC.